This TCR beta chain was identified in a study of control samples from healthy donors and cancer patients. Only in-frame clones appear in the TCRdb table, and some are missing; sequencing was by immunoSEQ multiplex PCR. The sample holds some 140,000 clones, just under 90% seen once. The CDR3 has 15 residues. Germline CDR1 and CDR2: MNHEY and SVGAGI. V was trimmed by 3 bases and J by 2 bases, leaving 14 bases between them. The sequenced sample was PBMCs. The origin of this receptor is a middle-aged man with head and neck cancer. The chain couples TRBV6-5 to TRBJ2-7, with TRBD2 as a possible D gene (5 bases). CDR3 DNA: TGTGCCAGCAGTTATCTTCCTAGCTTAGCCTACGAGCAGTACTTC. Amino acid sequence: CASSYLPSLAYEQYF.